Each of the 14 T cell receptor beta chains below was sequenced from the same sample in a study of cytomegalovirus exposure and HLA in healthy donors. The PCR ran on 60 Vbeta and 13 Jbeta primers. Clones were read by immunoSEQ multiplex PCR, and TCRdb kept only the in-frame ones, dropping some. The sample has around 100,000 clones, and its top ten clones hold under 0.7%. Input material: PBMCs. The receptor set was obtained from a man between 50 and 59 years old in good health and CMV-seronegative.

CDR3 protein: CASSWGQTNTGELFF. The DNA for the CDR3 is TGTGCCAGCAGTTGGGGACAGACGAACACCGGGGAGCTGTTTTTT. The chain is built from TRBV6-6 and TRBJ2-2; 7 bases map to TRBD1. The length of the CDR3 is 15 residues. From germline, CDR1 is MNHNY and CDR2 SVGAGI (reference sequence). With 4 bases clipped from V and 0 bases from J, the junction kept 2 bases outside the gene matches.

On this clone itself: Additional DNA sequences in this sample encode the identical CDR3. The V and J genes are TRBV5-1 and TRBJ2-5; 7 positions agree with TRBD2. V lost 0 bases, J lost 2 bases, and 4 bases stayed unmatched. This CDR3 comprises 15 residues. The germline V gene encodes CDR1 SGHRS and CDR2 YFSETQ. The CDR3 reads CASSLVPSGQETQYF. As DNA, the CDR3 is TGCGCCAGCAGCTTGGTTCCTAGCGGACAAGAGACCCAGTACTTC.

V gene TRBV5-5 combines with J gene TRBJ1-1; 10 bases are a match to TRBD1. CDR1 and CDR2 (germline): SGHKS, YYEKEE (reference sequence). Losses at the gene ends were 4 bases for V and 0 bases for J; bases not matched to a gene: 3. The CDR3 consists of 15 residues. CDR3 in amino acids: CASSPGTGVNTEAFF. Written as DNA, the CDR3 is TGTGCCAGCAGCCCTGGGACAGGGGTGAACACTGAAGCTTTCTTT. Drawing the rest from reference TRBV5-5 and TRBJ1-1, the complete variable domain is DAGVTQSPTHLIKTRGQQVTLRCSPISGHKSVSWYQQVLGQGPQFIFQYYEKEERGRGNFPDRFSARQFPNYSSELNVNALLLGDSALYLCASSPGTGVNTEAFFGQGTRLTVV.

The chain couples TRBV4-1 to TRBJ2-7, with D possibly TRBD2 on 5 matching bases. The germline V and J ends were trimmed by 2 bases and 2 bases, with 13 bases remaining between them. The germline V gene has CDR1 MGHRA and CDR2 YSYEKL. The CDR3 is made up of 15 amino acids. This CDR3 is CASSQNERATYEQYF. The CDR3 DNA follows: TGCGCCAGCAGCCAAAACGAGAGGGCGACCTACGAGCAGTACTTC.

This chain links TRBV15 with TRBJ1-1; the D gene is possibly TRBD1 (5 bases). The CDR3 sequence is 14 residues long. The V gene lost 3 bases and the J gene lost 4 bases, with 12 bases spanning the gap. Germline V gene data show CDR1 as LNHNV and CDR2 as YYDKDF (reference sequence). The CDR3 region is CATSSNRLGTEAFF. The DNA of the CDR3 is TGTGCCACCAGCAGCAACAGGTTGGGCACTGAAGCTTTCTTT.

V gene TRBV18 combines with J gene TRBJ1-2; TRBD1 agrees at 7 bases. The CDR3 covers 16 residues. The germline gives CDR1 KGHSH, CDR2 LQKENI. V shed 6 bases, J shed 8 bases, and the junction held 18 bases outside the gene matches. The CDR3, as DNA: TGTGCCAGCTCGCTAGAAGGACAGGCGTCGTTGTTCGGCTACACCTTC. This sequence encodes CASSLEGQASLFGYTF.

The chain combines TRBV6-5 with TRBJ2-1, with D perhaps matching TRBD1 (6 bases). The CDR3 has 13 residues. Germline assignment: CDR1 MNHEY and CDR2 SVGAGI. The V end lost 6 bases, the J end lost 5 bases, and 11 bases lay between the germline ends. The CDR3 loop reads CASSGQSNNEQFF. The CDR3 DNA reads TGTGCCAGCAGCGGACAGTCAAACAATGAGCAGTTCTTC.

V and J are TRBV6-5 and TRBJ1-1; D gene uncertain. CDR1 is MNHEY, CDR2 SVGAGI, per germline. V lost 2 bases and J 3 bases, leaving 10 bases between the germline ends. The CDR3 is 14 residues long. The CDR3 nucleotides are TGTGCCAGCAGTTACAAACGGGTGGACACTGAAGCTTTCTTT. Its protein product is CASSYKRVDTEAFF.

Worth noting for this clone: An end of the junction differs from the germline gene, which may be a read error. The chain joins TRBV30 to TRBJ2-7; TRBD1 matches 7 bases. The germline gives CDR1 GTSNPN, CDR2 SVGIG (reference sequence). The CDR3 consists of 12 residues. CDR3 region: CAWRYTGTAPSF. The CDR3 DNA sequence: TGTGCCTGGAGGTACACCGGGACAGCCCCCTCCTTC.

This rearrangement joins TRBV7-3 to TRBJ2-2; no clear D gene. Trimming cost V 5 bases and J 6 bases, with 13 bases left between them. This CDR3 contains 14 residues. The germline V gene has CDR1 SGHTA and CDR2 FQGTGA. The CDR3 DNA reads TGTGCCAGCAGCCCCCACGGGTCGGCCGGGGAGCTGTTTTTT. Amino acid sequence: CASSPHGSAGELFF.

This rearrangement joins TRBV6-5 to TRBJ1-6; TRBD1 might be the D (5 bases). The V and J ends lost 7 bases and 8 bases respectively, with 18 bases between them. The CDR3 has 15 residues. The germline V gene has CDR1 MNHEY and CDR2 SVGAGI. The CDR3 sequence: CASTLTQEGYSPLHF. The DNA for the CDR3 is TGTGCCAGCACCCTTACACAGGAGGGTTATTCACCCCTCCACTTT.

As concerns this clone: Other DNA variants within this sample encode the same CDR3. The chain links TRBV15 to TRBJ1-2; 7 nucleotides agree with TRBD1. The CDR3 covers 15 residues. The germline V gene encodes CDR1 LNHNV and CDR2 YYDKDF (reference sequence). Trimming removed 5 bases from V and 2 bases from J; junction bases left unmatched: 8. The CDR3 region has the DNA TGTGCCACCAGCCCCCGGACAGGCCCGAACTATGGCTACACCTTC. Protein product: CATSPRTGPNYGYTF.

This chain connects TRBV11-2 to TRBJ1-1; no firm D call. The CDR3 covers 12 residues. V gave up 5 bases and J gave up 2 bases, with 6 bases separating them. CDR1 SGHAT and CDR2 FQNNGV come from the germline V gene. The CDR3 loop reads CASSRLNTEAFF. CDR3 nucleotides: TGTGCCAGCAGCCGTTTAAACACTGAAGCTTTCTTT.

V usage is TRBV4-3 and J usage is TRBJ2-7; TRBD2 is a possible D gene (5 bases). Germline V lookup: CDR1 LGHNA, CDR2 YSLEER. This CDR3 is built from 15 residues. V gave up 1 base and J gave up 6 bases, with 16 bases separating them. CDR3 coding DNA: TGCGCCAGCAGCCAAGGAACCGGGGTTCTTGGCGAGCAGTACTTC. Amino acids: CASSQGTGVLGEQYF.